The rows below give T cell receptor beta chains drawn from one sample of a study of blood T cells in healthy people across ages. TCRdb fed the 5' RACE reads into MiXCR, producing one record per CDR3 protein. Here the sample spans hundreds of thousands of distinct CDR3 sequences, 56% being singletons. Sequenced sample: blood. Every receptor here comes from a man aged 40-55 years in good health. Both conserved end residues are part of each CDR3. A D gene is named only where the DNA matches it firmly. Where a row states a size, it is once, few, many or the class of an expanded clone; other rows omit it.

D	V	J	length	size	DNA	CDR3
.	TRBV28	TRBJ2-3	17	many	TGTGCCAGCAGTTTAGAGCTACTCGGATCTAGCACAGATACGCAGTATTTT	CASSLELLGSSTDTQYF
TRBD1	TRBV6-1	TRBJ1-2	15	.	TGTGCCAGCAGTGAAGGAAGACAGGGGAACTATGGCTACACCTTC	CASSEGRQGNYGYTF
TRBD1	TRBV30	TRBJ1-2	13	many	TGTGCCTCAACAGGGGCTCGGAACTATGGCTACACCTTC	CASTGARNYGYTF
.	TRBV11-3	TRBJ2-6	14	.	TGTGCCAGCAGCGCAGCCCCTGGGGCCAACGTCCTGACTTTC	CASSAAPGANVLTF
TRBD2	TRBV4-1	TRBJ2-7	15	.	TGCGCCAGCAGCGAGACTAGCGGGGTGTCCTACGAGCAGTACTTC	CASSETSGVSYEQYF
TRBD1	TRBV30	TRBJ1-5	15	.	TGTGCCTGGTCCGGGGGACAGGGCGGCAATCAGCCCCAGCATTTT	CAWSGGQGGNQPQHF
TRBD1	TRBV29-1	TRBJ2-6	15	.	TGCAGCGTTGCGACAGGGGGTGCTGGGGCCAACGTCCTGACTTTC	CSVATGGAGANVLTF
.	TRBV3-1	TRBJ1-5	14	.	TGTGCCAGCAGCCAAGGCAAGATCAATCAGCCCCAGCATTTT	CASSQGKINQPQHF
TRBD1	TRBV28	TRBJ2-3	16	few	TGTGCCAGCAGTTTTCCGGGACAGGTGAACACAGATACGCAGTATTTT	CASSFPGQVNTDTQYF
.	TRBV28	TRBJ2-3	17	.	TGTGCCAGCAGTCTGGGAGGAGGTGGACAGTTTCACGATACGCAGTATTTT	CASSLGGGGQFHDTQYF
TRBD1	TRBV7-7	TRBJ2-5	14	few	TGTGCCAGCAGCTTATCGGGACAGGGTGCGACCCAGTACTTC	CASSLSGQGATQYF
TRBD1	TRBV7-3	TRBJ2-3	16	once	TGTGCCAGCAGCTTAACGGGACAGGGTATAGGAGATACGCAGTATTTT	CASSLTGQGIGDTQYF
.	TRBV21-1	TRBJ2-7	13	few	TGTGCCAGCAGCGAATCGACCAGTCACGAGCAGTACTTC	CASSESTSHEQYF
.	TRBV15	TRBJ1-2	13	.	TGTGCCACCCGGGGGGGAGGCACCTATGGCTACACCTTC	CATRGGGTYGYTF
.	TRBV30	TRBJ2-3	12	.	TGTGCCTGGAGTCACACTCGGGGTACGCAGTATTTT	CAWSHTRGTQYF
TRBD2	TRBV20-1	TRBJ2-1	17	.	TGCAGTGCTAGAGATCTTCAGCGGGGGGCCTCCTACAATGAGCAGTTCTTC	CSARDLQRGASYNEQFF
.	TRBV3-1	TRBJ2-7	15	.	TGTGCCAGCAGCCAAGCCGGGCCGGCTACTTACGAGCAGTACTTC	CASSQAGPATYEQYF
TRBD2	TRBV27	TRBJ2-1	15	.	TGTGCCAGCAGTTTAACTAGCGGGGGCTACAGTGAGCAGTTCTTC	CASSLTSGGYSEQFF
.	TRBV14	TRBJ2-3	14	few	TGTGCCAGCAGCCAAGTCCAGGTTGGAGATACGCAGTATTTT	CASSQVQVGDTQYF
.	TRBV7-2	TRBJ2-5	15	few	TGTGCCAGCAGCTTGGCCGGGGGTAGCCAAGAGACCCAGTACTTC	CASSLAGGSQETQYF
.	TRBV28	TRBJ1-1	14	.	TGTGCCAGCAGTTTATTTGGGGAAAACACTGAAGCTTTCTTT	CASSLFGENTEAFF
TRBD1	TRBV7-2	TRBJ2-3	18	few	TGTGCCAGCAGCTTAGGCCTATTTCGGGACAGGGGAGGGGATACGCAGTATTTT	CASSLGLFRDRGGDTQYF
TRBD1	TRBV10-3	TRBJ2-1	13	.	TGTGCCTGCAGGACGGGACAGCACAATGAGCAGTTCTTC	CACRTGQHNEQFF
.	TRBV6-1	TRBJ2-1	13	many	TGTGCCAGCAGTGAAAGGCAGAACAATGAGCAGTTCTTC	CASSERQNNEQFF
.	TRBV18	TRBJ2-4	16	.	TGTGCCAGCTCACCACGACAGCTCCTAGCCAAAAACATTCAGTACTTC	CASSPRQLLAKNIQYF
TRBD1	TRBV28	TRBJ1-5	15	.	TGTGCCAGCAGGAGACAGGGCGGGGGCAATCAGCCCCAGCATTTT	CASRRQGGGNQPQHF
.	TRBV7-2	TRBJ1-6	16	.	TGTGCCAGCAGCTCGGTGCGGGCGGGGAAATTGTCACCCCCCCACTTT	CASSSVRAGKLSPPHF
TRBD1	TRBV6-2/TRBV6-3	TRBJ2-7	15	.	TGTGCCAGCACCCGACCGGGACAGGGCATCAACGAGCAGTACTTC	CASTRPGQGINEQYF
.	TRBV3-1	TRBJ2-3	17	.	TGTGCCAGCAGCCAAGATGTAGCCAGACCTAGCACAGATACGCAGTATTTT	CASSQDVARPSTDTQYF
TRBD1	TRBV12-3/TRBV12-4	TRBJ1-6	14	.	TGTGCCAGCACTACGACAGGGGGCGCTTCACCCCTCCACTTT	CASTTTGGASPLHF
.	TRBV5-1	TRBJ2-3	15	.	TGCGCCAGCAGCTTGGAATTCGGAGCGATAGATACGCAGTATTTT	CASSLEFGAIDTQYF
TRBD2	TRBV20-1	TRBJ2-7	15	.	TGCAGTGCTAGAGGGGGACTAGCGGGAGACAACGAGCAGTACTTC	CSARGGLAGDNEQYF